This T cell receptor beta chain was observed in a study of T cell clonotyping in hematopoietic cell transplantation. Time point noted: recipient sample about 28 days before transplant, after cytoreduction. Germline assignment: CDR1 SGHDT and CDR2 YYEEEE. The CDR3 contains 16 residues. V was clipped by 0 bases and J by 0 bases, with 12 bases between them. Sequenced by immunoSEQ multiplex PCR; TCRdb stores in-frame clones only, minus some. Among roughly 20,000 clones listed, 86% were seen once. V gene TRBV5-6 combines with J gene TRBJ1-2; D is unresolved. Here the sequenced sample was peripheral blood mononuclear cells, taken before stem cell transplant. The clonotype comes from a man in his fifties with acute myeloid leukemia. Some clones in this sample may be carry-over from other donors' samples. For the CDR3, the DNA is TGTGCCAGCAGCTTGGTCTCTCAGTTAGCTAACTATGGCTACACCTTC. Translated, it gives CASSLVSQLANYGYTF.